The rows below give T cell receptor beta chains drawn from one sample of a study of T cells in Graves' hyperthyroidism and ophthalmopathy. TCRdb passed the multiplex PCR reads through MiXCR, listing each CDR3 protein once. The data contain 250,000 to 300,000 distinct CDR3 sequences, about an eighth of them singletons. The sequenced material came from blood. These receptors all stem from a woman between 25 and 40 years old with Graves' hyperthyroidism that later progressed to Graves' ophthalmopathy. Both conserved end residues are part of each CDR3. Each record gives: clone size, V gene, D gene, CDR3 length, J gene, CDR3 DNA, CDR3 protein. The D gene is left open where the match is weak. Expanded clones are given a class, and other clones once, few, many or no size at all.

few	TRBV4-3	TRBD2	18	TRBJ2-7	TGCGCCAGCAGCCCATCCGATCTAGCGGGAGGGCCGAGGAACGAGCAGTACTTC	CASSPSDLAGGPRNEQYF
NA	TRBV19	NA	15	TRBJ1-6	TGTGCCAGTCAATTCCTAAAGGGGATCGATTCACCCCTCCACTTT	CASQFLKGIDSPLHF
NA	TRBV19	NA	12	TRBJ1-1	TGTGCCAGTACTCTGTCGGGGACTGAAGCTTTCTTT	CASTLSGTEAFF
many	TRBV7-9	NA	14	TRBJ2-3	TGTGCCAGCAGCCCCCCTCTAAGCACAGATACGCAGTATTTT	CASSPPLSTDTQYF
few	TRBV7-2	NA	15	TRBJ1-4	TGTGCCAGCAGCTTCCGGGACCCCCGGCGGGAAAAACTGTTTTTT	CASSFRDPRREKLFF
NA	TRBV28	TRBD2	17	TRBJ2-5	TGTGCCAGCAGGACTACTAGACTAGCGTCGGCTCATGGGGCCCAGTACTTC	CASRTTRLASAHGAQYF
many	TRBV7-9	NA	14	TRBJ2-2	TGTGCCAGCAGCTACCCCGTCCGGACCGGGGAGCTGTTTTTT	CASSYPVRTGELFF
many	TRBV29-1	TRBD2	14	TRBJ2-7	TGCAGCGTTTTCACTAGCGGGAGAGACTACGAGCAGTACTTC	CSVFTSGRDYEQYF
many	TRBV6-1	NA	15	TRBJ1-1	TGTGCCAGCACCCCTAGAGAGGGGCGGTACACTGAAGCTTTCTTT	CASTPREGRYTEAFF
NA	TRBV25-1	NA	14	TRBJ1-2	TGTGCCAGCAGAAGCGAGGGGCCAAATCATGGCAACACCTTC	CASRSEGPNHGNTF
NA	TRBV24-1	NA	13	TRBJ2-3	TGTGCCACCCGGGGGATAAGCACAGATACGCAGTATTTT	CATRGISTDTQYF
many	TRBV6-1	TRBD2	18	TRBJ2-3	TGTGCCAGCAGTGATGGTTCGAGCGGGGCTACCAGGGCAGATACGCAGTATTTT	CASSDGSSGATRADTQYF
NA	TRBV12-5	NA	14	TRBJ2-1	TGTGCTAGTGGGACGGGCACCTGGGACAATGAGCAGTTCTTC	CASGTGTWDNEQFF
many	TRBV12-3/TRBV12-4	TRBD1	15	TRBJ2-5	TGTGCCAGCAGATCCGGGACAGGGGTTGGAGAGACCCAGTACTTC	CASRSGTGVGETQYF
few	TRBV29-1	NA	12	TRBJ2-7	TGCAGCGTTGAGGACCTAAGCTACGAGCAGTACTTC	CSVEDLSYEQYF